This entry lists 19 T cell receptor beta chains sequenced from one sample in a study of shared clonotypes between healthy human individuals (TCRdb year 2020). Libraries were made using the immunoSEQ multiplex PCR assay. TCRdb mirrors the immuneACCESS table, restricted to in-frame sequences. Some clones are absent from its copies; in checked studies, under half trace to an unresolved V gene, and the reason for the others is unknown. In this sample the table shows over 1.5 million clones, 98% of which occur a single time. Roughly 0.4% of the sample lies in the top ten. The sample comprised naive CD4+ T cells sorted from blood. What this sample's cell subset or site label stands for: CD45RA+ positively selected. These receptors were obtained from a man aged 30-40 years in good health.

The chain's CDR3 is CASSLAWGSYNEQFF. CDR3 sequence (DNA): TGCGCCAGCAGCTTGGCCTGGGGGAGCTACAATGAGCAGTTCTTC. The chain couples TRBV5-1 to TRBJ2-1; D is possibly TRBD1 or TRBD2 (5 bases each). In germline, CDR1 is SGHRS, CDR2 YFSETQ. The CDR3 is made up of 15 amino acids. V was clipped by 0 bases and J by 3 bases, with 10 bases between them.

The chain joins TRBV5-4 to TRBJ1-1; D gene unclear. This CDR3 is 16 amino acids long. CDR1 is SGHNT, CDR2 YYREEE, per germline (reference sequence). V lost 0 bases to trimming and J lost 6 bases, with 18 bases between them. The CDR3: CASSLGGRTPNAEAFF. CDR3 bases: TGTGCCAGCAGCTTGGGCGGACGGACGCCCAACGCTGAAGCTTTCTTT.

This clone is a singleton in its sample. The rearrangement links TRBV4-1 to TRBJ1-4; 7 bases map to TRBD1. Germline CDR1 MGHRA, CDR2 YSYEKL. This CDR3 is 17 amino acids long. V was pared by 2 bases and J by 0 bases, with 6 bases of the junction left unmatched. The CDR3 DNA follows: TGCGCCAGCAGCCAAAGGGGCACAGGGGCAACTAATGAAAAACTGTTTTTT. It yields the protein CASSQRGTGATNEKLFF.

This clone was seen a single time. J is TRBJ2-5 and V is TRBV11-2; 8 bases are shared with TRBD1. The trim removed 4 bases at V and 4 bases at J, leaving 2 bases unmatched. Per germline, CDR1 SGHAT and CDR2 FQNNGV. The length of the CDR3 is 13 residues. Here the CDR3 DNA reads TGTGCCAGCAGCTATACAGGGGGAGAGACCCAGTACTTC. Translated: CASSYTGGETQYF.

This sequence joins TRBV27 and TRBJ1-2; D may be TRBD1 (6 bases). Per the germline V gene, CDR1 is MNHEY and CDR2 is SMNVEV (reference sequence). V lost 5 bases, J lost 3 bases, and 13 bases lay in between. This CDR3 contains 14 residues. This chain's CDR3 is CASSTNDRHYGYTF. As DNA, the CDR3 is TGTGCCAGCAGTACTAACGACAGGCACTATGGCTACACCTTC.

The chain employs TRBV14 and TRBJ1-5, with D possibly being TRBD1 (5 bases). The CDR3 covers 13 residues. The germline V gene has CDR1 SGHDN and CDR2 FVKESK. Trimming pared 4 bases from V and 9 bases from J, leaving 13 bases between. The DNA of the CDR3 is TGTGCCAGCAGCCCCAGGGTGGCCGGGCCCCAGCATTTT. It translates to CASSPRVAGPQHF.

The chain recombines TRBV6-1 with TRBJ2-3; D not resolved. Trimming removed 7 bases at V and 0 bases at J, with 5 bases between. Germline V lookup: CDR1 MNHNS, CDR2 SASEGT. The CDR3 length is 12 residues. CDR3 nucleotides: TGTGCCAGCATCGAAAGCACAGATACGCAGTATTTT. Translating it yields CASIESTDTQYF.

The genes are TRBV7-8 and TRBJ2-3; D unresolved. Germline CDR1 and CDR2: SGHVS and FQNEAQ. The ends were cut back, 3 bases at V and 2 bases at J, with 6 bases in the middle. The CDR3 is 13 residues long. The CDR3 is CASSFPVTDTQYF. CDR3 in DNA: TGTGCCAGCAGCTTCCCAGTCACAGATACGCAGTATTTT. Full variable domain (rest looked up from reference TRBV7-8 and TRBJ2-3): GAGVSQSPRYKVAKRGQDVALRCDPISGHVSLFWYQQALGQGPEFLTYFQNEAQLDKSGLPSDRFFAERPEGSVSTLKIQRTQQEDSAVYLCASSFPVTDTQYFGPGTRLTVL.

For this clone: The same CDR3 is also encoded by other DNA sequences in this sample. This rearrangement joins TRBV18 to TRBJ2-5; D remains unclear. Germline V CDR1 and CDR2: KGHSH, LQKENI. Trimming removed 0 bases from V and 4 bases from J, with 6 bases in between. This CDR3 has 13 amino acids. Here the CDR3 reads CASSPPAGETQYF. The CDR3 DNA sequence: TGTGCCAGCTCACCACCGGCCGGAGAGACCCAGTACTTC.

For this clone: Other DNA sequences within the sample encode an identical CDR3. V gene TRBV20-1 combines with J gene TRBJ2-5; D is ambiguous. This CDR3 has 10 amino acids. Germline lookup yields CDR1 DFQATT and CDR2 SNEGSKA (reference sequence). V lost 6 bases to trimming and J lost 5 bases, with 7 bases between them. Here the CDR3 DNA reads TGCAGTGCCCGGAAGGAGACCCAGTACTTC. Protein product: CSARKETQYF.

Points on this clone: Other DNA variants within this sample encode the same CDR3. This chain connects TRBV7-2 to TRBJ1-5; TRBD1 aligns across 8 bases. V shed 5 bases and J 7 bases; nucleotides not matched to a gene: 7. The CDR3 is 14 amino acids. In germline, CDR1 is SGHTA, CDR2 FQGNSA. The CDR3 DNA follows: TGTGCCAGCAGCCTTGACAGGGGCGGCCAGCCCCAGCATTTT. Translation: CASSLDRGGQPQHF.

The sample holds one count of this clone. This chain uses TRBV29-1 with TRBJ1-3; D not certain. The CDR3 contains 13 residues. V lost 6 bases and J lost 0, with 9 bases in between. The germline V gene encodes CDR1 SQVTM and CDR2 ANQGSEA. CDR3 nucleotides: TGCAGCGTCAGACACTCCTCTGGAAACACCATATATTTT. Translated, it gives CSVRHSSGNTIYF.

The chain recombines TRBV19 with TRBJ2-7; D remains unclear. The CDR3 spans 14 residues. CDR1 and CDR2 (germline): LNHDA, SQIVND (reference sequence). V gave up 6 bases and J gave up 0 bases, with 12 bases separating them. The CDR3, as DNA: TGTGCCAGTAGCCTCGGACCTAGCTCCTACGAGCAGTACTTC. This codes for CASSLGPSSYEQYF.

The V call is TRBV5-4, the J call TRBJ2-7; D possibly corresponds to TRBD1 (5 bases). CDR3 length: 14 residues. V shed 0 bases and J shed 9 bases, with 16 bases lying between them. Germline assignment: CDR1 SGHNT and CDR2 YYREEE (reference sequence). The CDR3 region has the DNA TGTGCCAGCAGCTTGGACAGGTCCCAGGTTGTGCAGTACTTC. It encodes CASSLDRSQVVQYF.

The chain employs TRBV18 and TRBJ2-3, with a tentative D call TRBD1 (5 bases). Trimming took off 1 base at V and 0 bases at J, with 11 bases between the two ends. This CDR3 has 16 amino acids. Germline CDR1 is KGHSH and CDR2 is LQKENI. The CDR3, as DNA: TGTGCCAGCTCACCACTTCAGGGCCCTAGCACAGATACGCAGTATTTT. It yields the protein CASSPLQGPSTDTQYF. Drawing the rest from reference TRBV18 and TRBJ2-3, the complete variable domain is NAGVMQNPRHLVRRRGQEARLRCSPMKGHSHVYWYRQLPEEGLKFMVYLQKENIIDESGMPKERFSAEFPKEGPSILRIQQVVRGDSAAYFCASSPLQGPSTDTQYFGPGTRLTVL.

V usage is TRBV19 and J usage is TRBJ2-5; 7 nucleotides match TRBD2. This CDR3 comprises 13 residues. Germline V gene lookup returns CDR1 LNHDA and CDR2 SQIVND (reference sequence). J was trimmed by 3 bases and V by 5 bases; bases with no gene match: 3. CDR3 protein: CASSSTSEETQYF. CDR3 DNA: TGTGCCAGTAGTTCCACTAGCGAAGAGACCCAGTACTTC.

The rearrangement joins TRBV19 to TRBJ2-7, with 8 bases lining up with TRBD2. The CDR3 loop spans 15 amino acids. The V gene's germline CDR1 is LNHDA and CDR2 SQIVND (reference sequence). V dropped 3 bases and J dropped 0; count of bases not matched to a gene: 4. The CDR3 DNA is TGTGCCAGTAGTATTAGCGGGACAAGCTCCTACGAGCAGTACTTC. It yields the protein CASSISGTSSYEQYF.

The genes are TRBV5-4 and TRBJ2-1; possible D gene TRBD2, 5 bases. The germline gives CDR1 SGHNT, CDR2 YYREEE (reference sequence). The CDR3 extends over 15 amino acids. V was pared by 3 bases and J by 4 bases, with 14 bases between. CDR3 in DNA: TGTGCCAGCAGCTCCGGACTCTTTCCGTACAATGAGCAGTTCTTC. Translation gives CASSSGLFPYNEQFF.

V and J are TRBV4-3 and TRBJ2-7, with 7 bases lining up with TRBD2. V shed 3 bases and J 0 bases; nucleotides not matched to a gene: 2. CDR1 is LGHNA and CDR2 is YSLEER in the germline V gene. The CDR3 is 14 residues long. CDR3 sequence reads: CASSQERGSYEQYF. CDR3 nucleotide sequence: TGCGCCAGCAGCCAGGAGCGGGGCTCCTACGAGCAGTACTTC.